Listed here are 27 T cell receptor beta chains from one sample, sequenced in a study of T cell repertoires in cytomegalovirus infection. These receptors lack a known antigen. Via MiXCR, TCRdb re-called the reads, giving one row per CDR3 protein. The repertoire holds hundreds of thousands of distinct CDR3 sequences, roughly 31% seen once, with around an eighth in the top ten. The material sequenced was cultured CD8+ T cells from PBMCs, taken from culture after CMV antigen stimulation. These receptors all come from a human donor in good health (CMV status not recorded). Some clones in this sample may be carry-over from other donors' samples.

This clonotype was found a few times. J is TRBJ1-5 and V is TRBV7-6; 7 nucleotides match TRBD1. CDR1 is SGHVS, CDR2 FNYEAQ, per germline. The CDR3 is 14 residues long. Unmatched junction bases numbered 4, after V lost 5 bases and J lost 3 bases. The CDR3 DNA reads as TGTGCCAGCAGCGAGGGACAGATCAATCAGCCCCAGCATTTT. Translated: CASSEGQINQPQHF.

The sample holds a few counts of this clonotype. The gene calls are TRBV27 and TRBJ1-1, with TRBD1 matching over 9 bases. Losses at the gene ends were 4 bases for V and 1 base for J; bases not matched to a gene: 7. This CDR3 contains 16 residues. The germline gives CDR1 MNHEY, CDR2 SMNVEV (reference sequence). The CDR3 DNA reads as TGTGCCAGCAGTTCGGGACAGGGCTTCGGGAACACTGAAGCTTTCTTT. Protein sequence: CASSSGQGFGNTEAFF.

V and J are TRBV7-9 and TRBJ2-1; D not certain. Per the germline V gene, CDR1 is SEHNR and CDR2 is FQNEAQ (reference sequence). V was pared by 1 base and J by 4 bases, with 23 bases between. The CDR3 has 19 residues. Here the CDR3 DNA reads TGTGCCAGCAGCTTAGTAGGCGGATGGACGTACCAGGAGTACAATGAGCAGTTCTTC. Its protein is CASSLVGGWTYQEYNEQFF. The full variable domain, in which reference TRBV7-9 and TRBJ2-1 provide the parts outside the CDR3, is DTGVSQNPRHKITKRGQNVTFRCDPISEHNRLYWYRQTLGQGPEFLTYFQNEAQLEKSRLLSDRFSAERPKGSFSTLEIQRTEQGDSAMYLCASSLVGGWTYQEYNEQFFGPGTRLTVL.

This clonotype came up a few times. The chain employs TRBV6-5 and TRBJ1-1; D unresolved. This CDR3 has 14 residues. Germline values: CDR1 MNHEY, CDR2 SVGAGI. V dropped 6 bases and J dropped 0 bases, with 11 bases sitting between them. CDR3 sequence (DNA): TGTGCCAGCAGAATTGGGCTCATGAACACTGAAGCTTTCTTT. This encodes CASRIGLMNTEAFF.

This clonotype turned up a few times. This sequence joins TRBV7-9 and TRBJ1-4; D perhaps matches TRBD1 (5 bases). The germline V gene has CDR1 SEHNR and CDR2 FQNEAQ (reference sequence). The CDR3 runs 13 residues. Trimming removed 6 bases at V and 4 bases at J, with 9 bases between. The CDR3 sequence: CASRSGDNEKLFF. The CDR3 DNA reads as TGTGCCAGCAGATCGGGGGATAATGAAAAACTGTTTTTT.

This chain uses TRBV6-1 with TRBJ1-1; D unresolved. CDR1 is MNHNS and CDR2 is SASEGT in the germline V gene. The CDR3 consists of 15 residues. The ends were cut back, 2 bases at V and 1 base at J, with 11 bases in the middle. The CDR3 DNA reads as TGTGCCAGCAGTGAAAGCTTGGGAGGGAACACTGAAGCTTTCTTT. Translation: CASSESLGGNTEAFF.

A word on this clonotype: Sequence at one end of the junction differs from germline and may be a read error. V usage is TRBV2 and J usage is TRBJ2-1, with TRBD2 matching over 9 bases. Germline-derived CDR1 and CDR2 are SNHLY and FYNNEI. The CDR3 has 18 amino acids. As DNA, the CDR3 is TGTACCAGCAGCTGGGAGGAGCGGGGGGTCAGCTCCTACAATGAGCAGTTCTTC. Its protein is CTSSWEERGVSSYNEQFF.

Notes on this clonotype: The junction shows a germline mismatch at one end, possibly a read error. The genes are TRBV27 and TRBJ1-1; D is uncertain. Germline V lookup: CDR1 MNHEY, CDR2 SMNVEV (reference sequence). This CDR3 has 13 residues. CDR3: CANSSLPNTEAFF. The CDR3 DNA reads TGTGCCAACAGTTCCCTCCCGAACACTGAAGCTTTCTTT.

The chain links TRBV7-9 to TRBJ1-2, with D maybe TRBD1 (5 bases). Looked up from germline, CDR1 is SEHNR and CDR2 is FQNEAQ (reference sequence). Trimming removed 1 base at V and 2 bases at J, with 11 bases between. The CDR3 has 15 residues. The CDR3 DNA reads as TGTGCCAGCAGCTTAGGACCAGGGACCAACTATGGCTACACCTTC. It codes for CASSLGPGTNYGYTF.

The CDR3 sequence is CASTLTGTGSPLHF. CDR3 nucleotide sequence: TGTGCCAGCACCCTAACAGGGACGGGTTCACCCCTCCACTTT. This sequence joins TRBV27 and TRBJ1-6; TRBD1 might be the D (6 bases). The germline V gene has CDR1 MNHEY and CDR2 SMNVEV (reference sequence). V shed 7 bases and J shed 9 bases, with 16 bases lying between them. There are 14 residues in the CDR3.

For this clonotype: One end of the junction varies from germline; a read error may be responsible. The chain recombines TRBV14 with TRBJ2-7; possible D gene TRBD2, 5 bases. This CDR3 is 13 amino acids long. CDR1 is SGHDN, CDR2 FVKESK, per germline. CDR3 residues: CASNQERGYEQYF. CDR3 sequence (DNA): TGTGCCAGCAACCAAGAACGGGGCTACGAGCAGTACTTC.

This clonotype was seen only a few times. The chain uses TRBV12-3 or TRBV12-4 and TRBJ1-2; 7 bases map to TRBD1. The CDR3 totals 15 residues. V shed 2 bases, J shed 3 bases, and the junction held 6 bases outside the gene matches. The CDR3 sequence: CASSLRGGSDYGYTF. For the CDR3, the DNA is TGTGCCAGCAGTTTAAGAGGGGGCTCGGACTATGGCTACACCTTC.

This chain connects TRBV5-1 to TRBJ1-2, with a possible D match to TRBD1 (5 bases). The CDR3 length is 14 residues. Trimming shortened V by 3 bases and J by 1 base, and 10 bases separated the two germline ends. Germline CDR1 reads SGHRS; CDR2 reads YFSETQ. Here the CDR3 reads CASSWGDDNYGYTF. The CDR3 region has the DNA TGCGCCAGCAGCTGGGGGGACGATAACTATGGCTACACCTTC.

This clonotype has only a few counts. The rearrangement links TRBV27 to TRBJ2-7, with D unresolved. CDR3 size: 13 residues. The ends were cut back, 0 bases at V and 3 bases at J, with 6 bases in the middle. Germline V gives CDR1 MNHEY, CDR2 SMNVEV (reference sequence). The CDR3 DNA reads as TGTGCCAGCAGTTTATCCAACGGCTACGAGCAGTACTTC. Its protein is CASSLSNGYEQYF.

The V call is TRBV20-1, the J call TRBJ1-6; D is possibly TRBD1 (5 bases). The length of the CDR3 is 15 residues. Trimming stripped 0 bases from V and 6 bases from J, with 12 bases between. Looked up from germline, CDR1 is DFQATT and CDR2 is SNEGSKA (reference sequence). This chain's CDR3 is CSAREGRGSNSPLHF. CDR3 nucleotide sequence: TGCAGTGCTAGAGAGGGACGGGGAAGTAATTCACCCCTCCACTTT.

This clonotype was seen a handful of times. The genes are TRBV5-3 and TRBJ2-1; D might be TRBD1 (5 bases). TRBV5-3 is treated as an ORF (open reading frame) with a function not yet certain. The V gene lost 8 bases and the J gene lost 8 bases, with 14 bases spanning the gap. The CDR3 loop spans 12 amino acids. In DNA form, the CDR3 reads TGTGCCAGCACCCTCAGGGTGGATGAGCAGTTCTTC. It specifies CASTLRVDEQFF.

This clonotype was seen ten or more times. At one of its ends the junction is not consistent with the germline gene, which may arise from a read error. The chain carries TRBV6-1 and TRBJ2-2, with D unresolved. The CDR3 loop spans 15 amino acids. Germline CDR1 MNHNS, CDR2 SASEGT. The CDR3 DNA reads TGTGCCAGCAGTGAAGTGAGGTACCACACAGGGGAGCTGTTTTTT. It yields the protein CASSEVRYHTGELFF.

A note on this clonotype: Germline is not matched at one junction end, which may reflect a read error. This sequence joins TRBV15 and TRBJ2-5; tentative D call: TRBD1 (6 bases). CDR1 and CDR2 (germline): LNHNV, YYDKDF (reference sequence). CDR3 length: 17 amino acids. CDR3 sequence (DNA): TGTGTCACCAGCAGGCTCTTACAGGGTACTTACCAAGAGACCCAGTACTTC. Residues: CVTSRLLQGTYQETQYF.

The V gene is TRBV10-2, the J gene TRBJ2-5; D is ambiguous. The CDR3 has 13 amino acids. Germline loops: CDR1 WSHSY, CDR2 SAAADI. Trimming removed 4 bases from V and 5 bases from J, with 11 bases in between. This chain's CDR3 is CASSGTETETQYF. CDR3 nucleotide sequence: TGCGCCAGCAGTGGTACCGAAACGGAGACCCAGTACTTC.

The J gene is TRBJ1-2, the V gene TRBV6-2 or TRBV6-3; 8 positions agree with TRBD1. Looked up from germline, CDR1 is MNHEY and CDR2 is SVGEGT. The CDR3 has 16 residues. J lost 2 bases, V lost 2 bases, and 7 bases had no gene match. This CDR3 reads CASSYQYRDRNYGYTF. The DNA of the CDR3 is TGTGCCAGCAGTTACCAATACCGGGACAGGAACTATGGCTACACCTTC.

The chain combines TRBV4-1 with TRBJ2-3; unclear D gene. Germline-derived CDR1 and CDR2 are MGHRA and YSYEKL. The CDR3 contains 13 residues. V was pared by 5 bases and J by 3 bases, with 9 bases between. CDR3 coding DNA: TGCGCCAGCAGCTCAGTATTGACAGATACGCAGTATTTT. The encoded protein is CASSSVLTDTQYF.

Only a few counts were recorded for this clonotype. The J gene is TRBJ2-1, the V gene TRBV5-1; D gene ambiguous. The CDR3 has 15 amino acids. CDR1 is SGHRS, CDR2 YFSETQ, per germline. Trimming cost V 5 bases and J 0 bases, with 12 bases left between them. This CDR3 reads CASRSGSVSYNEQFF. The CDR3 coding sequence is TGCGCCAGCAGGTCGGGCAGCGTCTCCTACAATGAGCAGTTCTTC.

The V gene is TRBV4-1, the J gene TRBJ1-5; D is unresolved. Germline V CDR1 and CDR2: MGHRA, YSYEKL. The CDR3 runs to 13 residues. Trimming left V 0 bases short and J 7 bases short, with 7 bases between. CDR3 bases: TGCGCCAGCAGCCAAGAATGGGCGCAGCCCCAGCATTTT. As protein: CASSQEWAQPQHF.

This clonotype has only a few counts. The rearrangement links TRBV10-3 to TRBJ1-5; the D gene is possibly TRBD1 (6 bases). Trimming cost V 7 bases and J 3 bases, with 10 bases left between them. Germline assignment: CDR1 ENHRY and CDR2 SYGVKD. The CDR3 is 13 amino acids. The CDR3 DNA sequence: TGTGCCATCAAGGGGGAAGACAATCAGCCCCAGCATTTT. It is translated as CAIKGEDNQPQHF.

This clonotype has at least ten counts. This chain links TRBV7-6 with TRBJ2-2, with no clear D. Trimming removed 3 bases at V and 4 bases at J, with 12 bases between. The CDR3 has 15 residues. Germline V gene lookup returns CDR1 SGHVS and CDR2 FNYEAQ. DNA for the CDR3: TGTGCCAGCAGCTTTTCCAGCAGCCCCACCGGGGAGCTGTTTTTT. It encodes CASSFSSSPTGELFF. The full variable domain, in which reference TRBV7-6 and TRBJ2-2 provide the parts outside the CDR3, is GAGVSQSPRYKVTKRGQDVALRCDPISGHVSLYWYRQALGQGPEFLTYFNYEAQQDKSGLPNDRFSAERPEGSISTLTIQRTEQRDSAMYRCASSFSSSPTGELFFGEGSRLTVL.

The chain is built from TRBV5-1 and TRBJ1-1; D ambiguous. The CDR3 consists of 16 residues. V was clipped by 7 bases and J by 5 bases, with 24 bases between them. CDR1 is SGHRS and CDR2 is YFSETQ in the germline V gene. The CDR3 loop reads CASLPDGFRVGTEAFF. For the CDR3, the DNA is TGCGCCAGCCTTCCGGACGGGTTTAGGGTCGGTACTGAAGCTTTCTTT.

In its sample, this clonotype was seen a few times. The CDR3 nucleotides read TGTGCCAGCAGTCCCTCGGGGGGCGCAGGGAACAATGAGCAGTTCTTC. It translates to CASSPSGGAGNNEQFF. V usage is TRBV27 and J usage is TRBJ2-1; D may be TRBD2 (7 bases). Trimming took off 5 bases at V and 5 bases at J, with 19 bases between the two ends. Per the germline V gene, CDR1 is MNHEY and CDR2 is SMNVEV (reference sequence). CDR3 length: 16 residues.